Sequencing of this T cell receptor beta chain was carried out in a study of long-term antiretroviral therapy in people with HIV. The CDR3 has 13 amino acids. Losses at the gene ends were 4 bases for V and 5 bases for J; bases not matched to a gene: 4. CDR1 is SNHLY and CDR2 is FYNNEI in the germline V gene. As regards this clone: Antigen unknown.

Study-level findings and limits: Diversity rose after ART but stayed below transplant donor controls.

Among participants with HIV, every one received treatment in the United States. Each specimen consisted of about 0.9-10 million cryopreserved PBMC prior to extraction of DNA. With survey level as its setting, the immunoSEQ assay was v3.0. The assay was immunoSEQ multiplex PCR, and TCRdb's table has in-frame clones only and misses some. The sample has approximately 25,000 clones; 85% to 90% are singletons. The chain links TRBV2 to TRBJ1-1; TRBD1 matches at 7 bases. This receptor was taken from a man aged 25 to 45 with HIV. Here the sequenced sample was unsorted PBMCs, taken less than 4.7 years after starting antiretroviral therapy. The CDR3 bases are TGTGCCAGCAGTGCGGGCAGGGGGACTGAAGCTTTCTTT. It yields the protein CASSAGRGTEAFF. Based on the CDR3 plus reference TRBV2 and TRBJ1-1, the full variable domain is EPEVTQTPSHQVTQMGQEVILRCVPISNHLYFYWYRQILGQKVEFLVSFYNNEISEKSEIFDDQFSVERPDGSNFTLKIRSTKLEDSAMYFCASSAGRGTEAFFGQGTRLTVV.